This entry lists 5 T cell receptor beta chains sequenced from one sample in a study of T cells in women clearing cervical HPV infection. Assay used: immunoSEQ multiplex PCR; TCRdb lists only in-frame clones, some missing. The specimen's table records some 40,000 clones. The material sequenced was blood buffy coat. These receptor sequences come from a woman aged 18 to 75 with a cervical HPV16 infection that either progressed to CIN3+ or cleared (not recorded which).

Worth noting for this clone: Read sequence stops 3 residues before the CDR3 end, and the germline J gene provides the missing end. The gene calls are TRBV6-2 or TRBV6-3 and TRBJ2-7; D gene unclear. This CDR3 has 14 amino acids. Germline V lookup: CDR1 MNHEY, CDR2 SVGEGT. V lost 0 bases and J 6 bases, leaving 12 bases between the germline ends. CDR3 DNA, as far as it was read: TGTGCCAGCAGTTACTCTCTGGCCCCCCCCGAG. Its translation: CASSYSLAPPE. The whole CDR3 is CASSYSLAPPEQYF.

Comment on this clone: The read ends 3 residues early relative to the CDR3; the germline J gene fills the gap. The chain uses TRBV5-1 and TRBJ1-5; TRBD1 aligns across 7 bases. The CDR3 is made up of 15 amino acids. In germline, CDR1 is SGHRS, CDR2 YFSETQ. The part of the CDR3 DNA that was read is TGCGCCAGCAGCTTGGCCGGACAGGCGAAGGAACCC. It is translated as CASSLAGQAKEP. The CDR3 as a whole reads CASSLAGQAKEPQHF.

About this clone: Read data end 3 residues before the CDR3 end; the end is taken from the germline J gene. This chain joins TRBV5-3 and TRBJ2-3; possibly TRBD1 for D (5 bases). TRBV5-3 is an ORF, and what it does is uncertain. This CDR3 is built from 15 residues. CDR3 sequence: CARSFSDREQETQYF. The CDR3 bases that were read are TGTGCCAGAAGCTTCAGCGACAGAGAGCAAGAGACG.

Points on this clone: The read is 3 residues too short to cover the CDR3 end, so that end is filled in from the germline J gene. The chain uses TRBV5-5 and TRBJ2-1; TRBD1 agrees at 8 bases. Trimming at V came to 7 bases and at J to 3 bases, leaving 9 bases not matched to a gene. This CDR3 region has 15 residues. Germline CDR1 reads SGHKS; CDR2 reads YYEKEE (reference sequence). The CDR3 loop is CASRPRQGIYNEQFF. CDR3 bases read: TGTGCCAGCCGACCTAGACAGGGGATCTACAATGAG. Full variable domain (remainder filled in from reference TRBV5-5 and TRBJ2-1): DAGVTQSPTHLIKTRGQQVTLRCSPISGHKSVSWYQQVLGQGPQFIFQYYEKEERGRGNFPDRFSARQFPNYSSELNVNALLLGDSALYLCASRPRQGIYNEQFFGPGTRLTVL.

As for this clone: The read finishes 3 residues shy of the CDR3 end, and the germline J gene is used to complete it. V usage is TRBV20-1 and J usage is TRBJ1-6, with 8 bases aligning to TRBD1. Germline V gene data show CDR1 as DFQATT and CDR2 as SNEGSKA (reference sequence). Germline trimming cut 6 bases from V and 6 bases from J; bases unmatched to any gene: 7. The CDR3 is 14 amino acids. CDR3 in amino acids: CSAQGAFGNSPLHF. The sequenced CDR3 bases are TGCAGTGCCCAGGGGGCTTTTGGTAATTCACCC.